A single sample gave rise to the 19 T cell receptor beta chains below, sequenced in a study of cytomegalovirus exposure and HLA in healthy donors. Primers for the PCR totalled 60 Vbeta and 13 Jbeta. TCRdb's copy holds only in-frame clones and misses some; the assay was immunoSEQ multiplex PCR. Among about 64,000 clones listed, approximately 85% were seen once. What was sequenced was PBMCs. All receptors come from a female donor in good health and CMV-seronegative.

This chain connects TRBV4-2 to TRBJ2-5, with 8 bases matching TRBD1. The end of the DNA fits TRBJ2-7 better, so the J call may be wrong. The length of the CDR3 is 14 residues. CDR1 and CDR2 (germline): LGHNA, YNFKEQ. Here the CDR3 reads CASSSRQGAAEQYF. The DNA of the CDR3 is TGTGCCAGCAGCTCGCGTCAGGGGGCAGCCGAGCAGTACTTC.

The chain couples TRBV7-8 to TRBJ1-5; a weak D match, TRBD1 (6 bases). The CDR3 is made up of 16 amino acids. Germline V CDR1 and CDR2: SGHVS, FQNEAQ. Trimming stripped 5 bases from V and 2 bases from J, with 16 bases between. CDR3 coding DNA: TGTGCCAGCAGCGATGGGAGGGGGGGCCGCAATCAGCCCCAGCATTTT. Its translation is CASSDGRGGRNQPQHF.

The chain carries TRBV2 and TRBJ2-3, with 9 bases aligning to TRBD2. CDR1 and CDR2 (germline): SNHLY, FYNNEI. This CDR3 region has 14 residues. Trimming removed 8 bases from V and 6 bases from J; junction bases left unmatched: 9. The CDR3 reads CASSWTSVADTQYF. Here the CDR3 DNA reads TGTGCCAGCTCCTGGACTAGCGTGGCGGATACGCAGTATTTT.

V is TRBV6-5 and J is TRBJ1-5; the D is unclear. Germline V gene lookup returns CDR1 MNHEY and CDR2 SVGAGI. This CDR3 is 14 amino acids long. With 1 base removed from V and 2 bases from J, the gap between germline ends came to 6 bases. CDR3 residues: CASSYWEGNQPQHF. The CDR3 bases are TGTGCCAGCAGTTACTGGGAGGGCAATCAGCCCCAGCATTTT.

V is TRBV19 and J is TRBJ2-7; 16 bases agree with TRBD2. J was trimmed by 4 bases and V by 4 bases; bases with no gene match: 4. Looked up from germline, CDR1 is LNHDA and CDR2 is SQIVND (reference sequence). CDR3 size: 16 residues. CDR3 sequence (DNA): TGTGCCAGTAGTACGGGACTAGCGGGAGGGCCTTACGAGCAGTACTTC. Its protein product is CASSTGLAGGPYEQYF.

The chain carries TRBV28 and TRBJ1-5; the D gene is possibly TRBD1 (5 bases). The CDR3 length is 16 residues. V was clipped by 3 bases and J by 7 bases, with 19 bases between them. The germline V gene encodes CDR1 MDHEN and CDR2 SYDVKM. The DNA of the CDR3 is TGTGCCAGCAGTTTCGGGACCGGGACTATACGGCAGCCCCAGCATTTT. It translates to CASSFGTGTIRQPQHF.

J is TRBJ2-6 and V is TRBV9; D remains ambiguous. There are 19 residues in the CDR3. The germline CDR1 and CDR2 sequences are SGDLS and YYNGEE. Trimming pared 4 bases from V and 0 bases from J, leaving 20 bases between. CDR3 in amino acids: CASSPTLTRQHSGANVLTF. In nucleotides, the CDR3 is TGTGCCAGCAGCCCAACACTCACGAGGCAACACTCTGGGGCCAACGTCCTGACTTTC.

The genes are TRBV7-9 and TRBJ2-7; 7 nucleotides align to TRBD1. In germline, CDR1 is SEHNR, CDR2 FQNEAQ (reference sequence). The CDR3 totals 15 residues. Trimming took 4 bases from V and 3 from J; bases not matched to a gene: 9. CDR3: CASSYPGGNLYEQYF. In nucleotides, the CDR3 is TGTGCCAGCAGCTATCCAGGGGGTAATCTCTACGAGCAGTACTTC.

The chain is built from TRBV5-1 and TRBJ2-3, with 8 bases fitting TRBD2. This CDR3 has 15 amino acids. Germline trimming cut 4 bases from V and 6 bases from J; bases unmatched to any gene: 10. Germline V CDR1 and CDR2: SGHRS, YFSETQ. Here the CDR3 reads CASSQLTSDEDTQYF. The CDR3 nucleotides read TGCGCCAGCAGCCAGTTGACTAGCGACGAGGATACGCAGTATTTT.

The chain joins TRBV19 to TRBJ1-5; 8 nucleotides align to TRBD1. This CDR3 has 13 residues. With V trimmed by 6 bases and J by 2 bases, 0 bases remained unmatched. In germline, CDR1 is LNHDA, CDR2 SQIVND (reference sequence). The CDR3 reads CASRGQGNQPQHF. The CDR3 nucleotides read TGTGCCAGTAGGGGACAGGGCAATCAGCCCCAGCATTTT.

This chain's CDR3 is CASSSPGPYEQYF. In nucleotides, the CDR3 is TGTGCCAGCAGTTCCCCAGGGCCCTACGAGCAGTACTTC. The chain couples TRBV28 to TRBJ2-7, with a possible D match to TRBD1 (5 bases). This CDR3 has 13 amino acids. Germline loops: CDR1 MDHEN, CDR2 SYDVKM. Trimming took off 4 bases at V and 2 bases at J, with 9 bases between the two ends.

The V gene is TRBV30, the J gene TRBJ1-1, with a weak D call TRBD1 (5 bases). Germline values: CDR1 GTSNPN, CDR2 SVGIG (reference sequence). Trimming removed 2 bases at V and 2 bases at J, with 12 bases between. This CDR3 region has 14 residues. This CDR3 reads CAWSNGQGNTEAFF. As DNA, the CDR3 is TGTGCCTGGAGTAATGGGCAGGGAAACACTGAAGCTTTCTTT.

This sequence joins TRBV9 and TRBJ2-7; possibly TRBD2 for D (6 bases). Trimming left V 4 bases short and J 2 bases short, with 13 bases between. Germline CDR1 and CDR2: SGDLS and YYNGEE. The CDR3 contains 14 residues. CDR3: CASSSLASPYEQYF. DNA of the CDR3: TGTGCCAGCAGCTCTCTAGCGTCCCCCTACGAGCAGTACTTC.

The sample holds a few counts of this clone. J is TRBJ1-6 and V is TRBV19; 7 positions agree with TRBD1. With V trimmed by 6 bases and J by 1 base, 9 bases remained unmatched. CDR3 size: 17 residues. Germline V gene lookup returns CDR1 LNHDA and CDR2 SQIVND (reference sequence). CDR3 sequence: CASSLLAGGSYNSPLHF. The CDR3 DNA reads TGTGCCAGTAGCCTATTGGCAGGGGGGTCCTATAATTCACCCCTCCACTTT.

This clone was observed a handful of times. The chain joins TRBV5-1 to TRBJ1-6, with 7 bases aligning to TRBD1. J lost 7 bases, V lost 2 bases, and 15 bases had no gene match. CDR1 SGHRS and CDR2 YFSETQ come from the germline V gene. CDR3 length: 18 residues. CDR3 sequence reads: CASSFGTGGGAENSPLHF. The CDR3 DNA is TGCGCCAGCAGCTTCGGTACCGGAGGGGGCGCGGAGAATTCACCCCTCCACTTT.

A few counts support this clone. The chain couples TRBV5-1 to TRBJ1-2; 7 bases are shared with TRBD1. V trimming: 4 bases; J trimming: 3 bases; junction bases outside the gene matches: 6. The CDR3 consists of 14 residues. Germline values: CDR1 SGHRS, CDR2 YFSETQ. The CDR3 nucleotides read TGCGCCAGCAGCACGGACAGGAGCCACTATGGCTACACCTTC. It specifies CASSTDRSHYGYTF.

This clone was seen once. The chain employs TRBV11-2 and TRBJ1-4; no clear D. Germline V gene lookup returns CDR1 SGHAT and CDR2 FQNNGV. This CDR3 has 14 amino acids. V was trimmed by 4 bases and J by 0 bases, leaving 6 bases between them. The CDR3, as DNA: TGTGCCAGCAGCTCGCAGGCAACTAATGAAAAACTGTTTTTT. Translating gives CASSSQATNEKLFF. The whole variable domain, remainder taken from reference TRBV11-2 and TRBJ1-4, is EAGVAQSPRYKIIEKRQSVAFWCNPISGHATLYWYQQILGQGPKLLIQFQNNGVVDDSQLPKDRFSAERLKGVDSTLKIQPAKLEDSAVYLCASSSQATNEKLFFGSGTQLSVL.

This chain connects TRBV19 to TRBJ2-2, with D tentatively TRBD1 (6 bases). This CDR3 is 13 amino acids long. Germline V gene lookup returns CDR1 LNHDA and CDR2 SQIVND (reference sequence). V lost 2 bases, J lost 9 bases, and 10 bases lay in between. CDR3 in DNA: TGTGCCAGTAGTATACAGGGGCGCAGGGAGCTGTTTTTT. Translation gives CASSIQGRRELFF.

Worth noting for this clone: The same CDR3 can be traced to other DNA sequences in this sample. The chain carries TRBV10-2 and TRBJ2-2; D might be TRBD1 (6 bases). Deletions cut 9 bases from V and 2 bases from J, with 10 bases between. The germline gives CDR1 WSHSY, CDR2 SAAADI. The CDR3 length is 13 residues. The DNA of the CDR3 is TGCGCCAGTGGACAGAGAAACACCGGGGAGCTGTTTTTT. Translating it yields CASGQRNTGELFF.